Here is one T cell receptor (beta chain) with its context. The target antigen is unknown. This sample stems from a study of T cells and Merkel cell carcinoma outcomes. Study results and limitations: Repertoire plus T-cell density reportedly predicted Merkel cell carcinoma outcomes.

Sequenced by immunoSEQ multiplex PCR; TCRdb stores in-frame clones only, minus some. Among fewer than 20,000 clones listed, about 89% were seen once. The V gene end was trimmed by 5 bases and the J gene end by 11 bases; junction bases not matched to a gene: 15. The CDR3 extends over 16 amino acids. Germline CDR1 SEHNR, CDR2 FQNEAQ (reference sequence). The sample comprised tumor tissue from Merkel cell carcinoma. The V call is TRBV7-9, the J call TRBJ2-5; TRBD1 matches at 12 bases. The TCR sequence derives from a human donor with Merkel cell carcinoma. CDR3 coding DNA: TGTGCCAGCAGCCCGGTCGAGGGACAGGGGGCGCGTGAGCAGTACTTC. Its translation: CASSPVEGQGAREQYF.